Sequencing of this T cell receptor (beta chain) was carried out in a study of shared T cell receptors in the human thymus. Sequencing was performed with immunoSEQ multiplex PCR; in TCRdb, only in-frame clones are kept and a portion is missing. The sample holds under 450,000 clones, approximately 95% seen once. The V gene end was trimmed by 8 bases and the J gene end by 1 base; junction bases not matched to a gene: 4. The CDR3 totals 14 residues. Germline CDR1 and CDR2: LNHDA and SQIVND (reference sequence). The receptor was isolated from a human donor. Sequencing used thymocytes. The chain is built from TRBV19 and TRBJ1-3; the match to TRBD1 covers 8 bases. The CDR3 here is CASQQGGSGNTIYF. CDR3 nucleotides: TGTGCCAGTCAACAGGGGGGGTCTGGAAACACCATATATTTT.